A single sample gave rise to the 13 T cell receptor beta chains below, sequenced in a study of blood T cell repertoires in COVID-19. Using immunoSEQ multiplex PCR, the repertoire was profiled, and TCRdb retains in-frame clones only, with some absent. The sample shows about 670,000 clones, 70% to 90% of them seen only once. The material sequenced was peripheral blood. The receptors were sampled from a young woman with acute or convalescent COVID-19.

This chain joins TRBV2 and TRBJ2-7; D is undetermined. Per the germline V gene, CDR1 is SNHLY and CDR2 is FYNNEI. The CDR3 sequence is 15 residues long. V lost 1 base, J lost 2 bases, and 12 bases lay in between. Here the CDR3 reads CASSEEFGQPYEQYF. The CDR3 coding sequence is TGTGCCAGCAGTGAAGAGTTTGGGCAGCCCTACGAGCAGTACTTC.

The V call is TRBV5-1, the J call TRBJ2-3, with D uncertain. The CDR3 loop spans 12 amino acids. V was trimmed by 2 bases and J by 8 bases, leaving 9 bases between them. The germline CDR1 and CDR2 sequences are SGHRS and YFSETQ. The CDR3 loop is CASSFEESTQYF. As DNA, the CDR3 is TGCGCCAGCAGCTTTGAGGAAAGTACGCAGTATTTT.

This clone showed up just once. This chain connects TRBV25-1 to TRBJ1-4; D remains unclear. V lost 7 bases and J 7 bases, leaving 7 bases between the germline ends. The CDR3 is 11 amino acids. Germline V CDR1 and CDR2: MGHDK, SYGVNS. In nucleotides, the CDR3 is TGTGCCAGCAAGAGGAGTGAAAAACTGTTTTTT. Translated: CASKRSEKLFF.

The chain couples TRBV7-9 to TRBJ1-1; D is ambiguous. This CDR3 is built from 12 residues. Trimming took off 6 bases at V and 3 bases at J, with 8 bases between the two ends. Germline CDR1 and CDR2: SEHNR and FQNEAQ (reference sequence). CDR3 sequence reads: CASSPRDTEAFF. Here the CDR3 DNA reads TGTGCCAGCAGTCCTCGGGACACTGAAGCTTTCTTT.

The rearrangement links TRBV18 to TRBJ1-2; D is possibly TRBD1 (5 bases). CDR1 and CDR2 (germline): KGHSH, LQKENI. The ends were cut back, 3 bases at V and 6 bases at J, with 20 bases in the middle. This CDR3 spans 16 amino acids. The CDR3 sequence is CASSPPVGQGFDGYTF. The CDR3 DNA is TGTGCCAGCTCACCTCCCGTAGGTCAGGGCTTTGATGGCTACACCTTC.

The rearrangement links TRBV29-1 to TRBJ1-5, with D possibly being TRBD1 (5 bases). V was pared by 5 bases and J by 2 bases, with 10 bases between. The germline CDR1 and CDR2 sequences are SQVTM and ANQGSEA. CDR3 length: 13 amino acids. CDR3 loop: CSVLEGGNQPQHF. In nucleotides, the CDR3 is TGCAGCGTTCTCGAAGGGGGCAATCAGCCCCAGCATTTT.

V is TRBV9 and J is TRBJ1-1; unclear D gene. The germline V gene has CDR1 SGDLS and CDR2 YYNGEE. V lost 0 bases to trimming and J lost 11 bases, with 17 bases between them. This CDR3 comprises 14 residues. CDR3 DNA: TGTGCCAGCAGCGTAGTTGGTCAATCTACGGGGGCTTTCTTT. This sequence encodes CASSVVGQSTGAFF.

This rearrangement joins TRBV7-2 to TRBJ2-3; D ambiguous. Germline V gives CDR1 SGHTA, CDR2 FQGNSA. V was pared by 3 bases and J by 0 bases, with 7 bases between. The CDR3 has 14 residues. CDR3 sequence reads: CASSLEPSTDTQYF. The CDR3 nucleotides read TGTGCCAGCAGCTTGGAGCCTAGCACAGATACGCAGTATTTT.

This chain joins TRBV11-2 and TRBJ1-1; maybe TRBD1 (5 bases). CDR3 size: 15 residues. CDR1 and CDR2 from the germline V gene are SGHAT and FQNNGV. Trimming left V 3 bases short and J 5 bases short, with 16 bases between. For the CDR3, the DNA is TGTGCCAGCAGCTTTTTGCGGCAGGGAGGGACTGAAGCTTTCTTT. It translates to CASSFLRQGGTEAFF.

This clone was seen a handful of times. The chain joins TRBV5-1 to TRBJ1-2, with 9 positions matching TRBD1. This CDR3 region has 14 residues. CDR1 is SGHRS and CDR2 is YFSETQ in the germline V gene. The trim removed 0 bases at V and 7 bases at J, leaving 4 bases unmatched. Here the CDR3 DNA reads TGCGCCAGCAGCTTGGTCACAGGGGGCGGTGGCTACACCTTC. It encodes CASSLVTGGGGYTF.

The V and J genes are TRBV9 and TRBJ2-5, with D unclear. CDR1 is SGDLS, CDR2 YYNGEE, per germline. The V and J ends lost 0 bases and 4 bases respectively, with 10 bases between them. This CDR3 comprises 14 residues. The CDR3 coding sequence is TGTGCCAGCAGCGTAGCTCGTGGCCGAGAGACCCAGTACTTC. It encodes CASSVARGRETQYF.

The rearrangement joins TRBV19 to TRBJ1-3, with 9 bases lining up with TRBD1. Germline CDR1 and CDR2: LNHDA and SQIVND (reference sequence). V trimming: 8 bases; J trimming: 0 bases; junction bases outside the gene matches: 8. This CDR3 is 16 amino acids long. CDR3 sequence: CASLGDRVTSGNTIYF. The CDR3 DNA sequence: TGTGCCAGTCTAGGGGACAGGGTGACCTCTGGAAACACCATATATTTT. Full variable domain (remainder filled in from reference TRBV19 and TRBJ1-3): DGGITQSPKYLFRKEGQNVTLSCEQNLNHDAMYWYRQDPGQGLRLIYYSQIVNDFQKGDIAEGYSVSREKKESFPLTVTSAQKNPTAFYLCASLGDRVTSGNTIYFGEGSWLTVV.

The CDR3: CSVDGTGSSYEQYF. Here the CDR3 DNA reads TGCAGCGTTGACGGGACAGGGAGCTCCTACGAGCAGTACTTC. The chain uses TRBV29-1 and TRBJ2-7; 9 bases map to TRBD1. CDR1 and CDR2 from the germline V gene are SQVTM and ANQGSEA. The V and J ends lost 3 bases and 0 bases, in that order; junction bases with no gene match: 3. CDR3 length: 14 amino acids.